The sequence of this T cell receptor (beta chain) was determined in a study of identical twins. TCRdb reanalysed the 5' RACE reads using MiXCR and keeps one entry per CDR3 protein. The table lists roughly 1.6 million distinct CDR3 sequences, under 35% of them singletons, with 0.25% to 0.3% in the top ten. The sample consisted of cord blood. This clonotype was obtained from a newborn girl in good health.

The CDR3 DNA reads TGCGCCAGCAGGAACTTGGACTTTTTCACAGATACGCAGTATTTT. This sequence encodes CASRNLDFFTDTQYF. The genes are TRBV10-2 and TRBJ2-3, with D perhaps matching TRBD2 (5 bases). Germline CDR1 is WSHSY and CDR2 is SAAADI. Trimming took off 6 bases at V and 2 bases at J, with 15 bases between the two ends. The CDR3 extends over 15 amino acids.